The next 19 T cell receptor beta chains were all read from a single sample in a study of blood T cell repertoires in COVID-19. Repertoires were generated with immunoSEQ multiplex PCR, while TCRdb's copy carries only in-frame clones and drops some. This table has approximately 110,000 clones, over 75% appearing once. The sequencing input was peripheral blood. The receptor set was obtained from a woman aged 45 to 65 with acute or convalescent COVID-19.

J is TRBJ1-2 and V is TRBV29-1; perhaps TRBD1 as D (5 bases). CDR3 length: 13 residues. Germline CDR1 reads SQVTM; CDR2 reads ANQGSEA. V was cut by 6 bases and J by 3 bases, with 14 bases left in between. The DNA of the CDR3 is TGCAGCGTCCCAGTGGGGGGTTACTATGGCTACACCTTC. As protein: CSVPVGGYYGYTF.

CDR3 sequence (DNA): TGTGCCTGGAGTCGGGACAGGAACACTGAAGCTTTCTTT. This codes for CAWSRDRNTEAFF. The genes are TRBV30 and TRBJ1-1, with 7 nucleotides matching TRBD1. The CDR3 consists of 13 residues. Germline CDR1 is GTSNPN and CDR2 is SVGIG (reference sequence). Trimming cost V 2 bases and J 1 base; bases outside gene matches: 1.

This chain joins TRBV5-4 and TRBJ1-2; 7 nucleotides agree with TRBD1. CDR3 length: 13 amino acids. The germline CDR1 and CDR2 sequences are SGHNT and YYREEE (reference sequence). V gave up 4 bases and J gave up 7 bases; unmatched junction bases: 7. In nucleotides, the CDR3 is TGTGCCAGCAGCGCCGGGACAGAAGGTGGCTACACCTTC. As protein: CASSAGTEGGYTF.

This rearrangement joins TRBV5-1 to TRBJ2-7; 7 bases fit TRBD1. This CDR3 has 16 amino acids. The V gene's germline CDR1 is SGHRS and CDR2 YFSETQ. After removal of 4 bases from V and 1 base from J, the junction contained 11 bases not matched to a gene. Here the CDR3 reads CASSLPGTEISYEQYF. The CDR3 region has the DNA TGCGCCAGCAGCCTCCCCGGGACAGAAATATCCTACGAGCAGTACTTC.

This clone was detected only a few times. This chain links TRBV15 with TRBJ1-2; TRBD1 agrees at 9 bases. The germline CDR1 and CDR2 sequences are LNHNV and YYDKDF (reference sequence). This CDR3 is built from 16 residues. V was clipped by 1 base and J by 2 bases; unmatched bases: 5. CDR3 residues: CATSRAGTGSNYGYTF. As DNA, the CDR3 is TGTGCCACCAGCAGAGCCGGGACAGGGTCAAACTATGGCTACACCTTC.

On this clone: At one end the junction does not follow the germline gene, possibly because of a read error. V usage is TRBV18 and J usage is TRBJ1-2, with D perhaps TRBD1 (6 bases). This CDR3 contains 12 residues. CDR1 and CDR2 (germline): KGHSH, LQKENI. The CDR3 DNA sequence: TGTGCCAGCTCACCATCTGTCCGGGACACCCATTTC. It codes for CASSPSVRDTHF.

The chain joins TRBV9 to TRBJ1-1; TRBD1 aligns across 8 bases. Germline values: CDR1 SGDLS, CDR2 YYNGEE. The trim removed 2 bases at V and 8 bases at J, leaving 17 bases unmatched. The CDR3 consists of 17 residues. CDR3 bases: TGTGCCAGCAGCGTGGGTTGGGGGGCCAGGGGGCACTCCGAAGCTTTCTTT. Its translation: CASSVGWGARGHSEAFF.

V gene TRBV27 combines with J gene TRBJ1-5; tentatively, D is TRBD1 (6 bases). Trimming took off 10 bases at V and 0 bases at J, with 16 bases between the two ends. The length of the CDR3 is 15 residues. Germline assignment: CDR1 MNHEY and CDR2 SMNVEV (reference sequence). CDR3 amino acids: CATQLTGNSNQPQHF. CDR3 coding DNA: TGTGCCACCCAGCTAACAGGGAATAGCAATCAGCCCCAGCATTTT.

The chain uses TRBV23-1 and TRBJ2-3, with a possible D match to TRBD2 (6 bases). TRBV23-1 falls under the ORF class, with uncertain function. The CDR3 sequence is 14 residues long. The ends were cut back, 9 bases at V and 4 bases at J, with 17 bases in the middle. The CDR3 here is CASSREVEPDTQYF. In DNA, the CDR3 is TGCGCCAGTTCGAGGGAGGTAGAGCCAGATACGCAGTATTTT.

The chain recombines TRBV28 with TRBJ1-1; TRBD1 is a possible D gene (5 bases). Germline V gene lookup returns CDR1 MDHEN and CDR2 SYDVKM. Trimming took 9 bases from V and 3 from J, leaving 11 bases between them. The CDR3 contains 12 residues. The CDR3 loop reads CASSGSHTEAFF. The CDR3, as DNA: TGTGCCAGTTCAGGGTCGCACACTGAAGCTTTCTTT.

The rearrangement links TRBV7-3 to TRBJ1-6; 7 bases match TRBD1. The J segment lost 7 bases and the V segment lost 4 bases, leaving 7 bases of the junction unmatched. CDR3 length: 15 residues. CDR1 is SGHTA, CDR2 FQGTGA, per germline. The CDR3 region has the DNA TGTGCCAGCAGCTCCGAAGGGACAGTCAATTCACCCCTCCACTTT. Residues: CASSSEGTVNSPLHF.

This clone has just a few counts. The V and J genes are TRBV2 and TRBJ1-4; D possibly corresponds to TRBD1 (5 bases). The CDR3 consists of 14 residues. The germline gives CDR1 SNHLY, CDR2 FYNNEI. The V end was cut by 2 bases, the J end by 8 bases, with 12 bases between. The DNA for the CDR3 is TGTGCCAGCAGTGAAATCCAGGGTGGAGAAAAACTGTTTTTT. Translation: CASSEIQGGEKLFF.

The chain recombines TRBV2 with TRBJ2-3, with 7 bases fitting TRBD2. Germline V gives CDR1 SNHLY, CDR2 FYNNEI. The CDR3 spans 15 residues. J was trimmed by 1 base and V by 4 bases; bases with no gene match: 5. The CDR3 spells CASSGGSGRTDTQYF. CDR3 DNA sequence: TGTGCCAGCAGTGGGGGTAGCGGGCGCACAGATACGCAGTATTTT.

V usage is TRBV4-2 and J usage is TRBJ1-1, with D perhaps TRBD1 (6 bases). Germline lookup yields CDR1 LGHNA and CDR2 YNFKEQ. The CDR3 has 17 residues. The ends were cut back, 0 bases at V and 5 bases at J, with 19 bases in the middle. The CDR3 sequence: CASSQDGGRGASTEAFF. DNA of the CDR3: TGTGCCAGCAGCCAAGATGGGGGCCGGGGGGCATCAACTGAAGCTTTCTTT.

The genes are TRBV14 and TRBJ1-2; tentative D call: TRBD1 (5 bases). CDR1 and CDR2 from the germline V gene are SGHDN and FVKESK. Trimming left V 1 base short and J 8 bases short, with 14 bases between. The CDR3 is 14 residues long. This chain's CDR3 is CASSQGSRVGGYTF. CDR3 DNA sequence: TGTGCCAGCAGCCAAGGAAGCAGGGTGGGAGGCTACACCTTC.

The chain joins TRBV10-1 to TRBJ2-3; possibly TRBD1 for D (5 bases). Germline V CDR1 and CDR2: WNHNN, SYGVQD (reference sequence). V shed 2 bases and J shed 4 bases, with 10 bases lying between them. The CDR3 has 14 residues. As DNA, the CDR3 is TGCGCCAGCAGTGAGCCCAGGGTTCCAGATACGCAGTATTTT. Protein sequence: CASSEPRVPDTQYF.

The chain has TRBV5-1 and TRBJ1-3; TRBD1 matches 7 bases. The CDR3 has 16 residues. Germline values: CDR1 SGHRS, CDR2 YFSETQ. The V gene end was trimmed by 3 bases and the J gene end by 4 bases; junction bases not matched to a gene: 10. CDR3 protein: CASSSFAPTGGNTIYF. In nucleotides, the CDR3 is TGCGCCAGCAGCTCCTTTGCCCCGACAGGGGGAAACACCATATATTTT. Based on the CDR3 plus reference TRBV5-1 and TRBJ1-3, the full variable domain is KAGVTQTPRYLIKTRGQQVTLSCSPISGHRSVSWYQQTPGQGLQFLFEYFSETQRNKGNFPGRFSGRQFSNSRSEMNVSTLELGDSALYLCASSSFAPTGGNTIYFGEGSWLTVV.

CDR3 sequence: CASSSGTGSEKLFF. CDR3 nucleotides: TGCGCCAGCAGCTCCGGGACAGGGAGTGAAAAACTGTTTTTT. The rearrangement uses TRBV5-1 and TRBJ1-4; 9 bases line up with TRBD1. CDR1 is SGHRS, CDR2 YFSETQ, per germline. With 3 bases clipped from V and 7 bases from J, the junction kept 4 bases outside the gene matches. The CDR3 is 14 amino acids.

As regards this clone: Other nucleotide sequences from this sample produce the same CDR3. The V gene is TRBV18, the J gene TRBJ1-1, with TRBD1 matching over 8 bases. The germline gives CDR1 KGHSH, CDR2 LQKENI. The junction had 9 bases not matched to a gene; V was cut back by 6 bases and J by 0 bases. CDR3 length: 16 residues. CDR3 sequence (DNA): TGTGCCAGCTCCCTCGACAGGGGCTTAATGAACACTGAAGCTTTCTTT. Its protein is CASSLDRGLMNTEAFF.